The 26 T cell receptor beta chains below were found in one sample sequenced in a study of shared clonotypes between healthy human individuals. Assay: immunoSEQ multiplex PCR; the TCRdb copy retains only in-frame clones and omits some. The table includes under 1,900,000 clones, around 98.5% detected once. Sequenced: naive CD4+ T cells sorted from blood. Subset denoted: CD45RA+ positively selected. Receptors originate from a man aged 30 to 45 in good health.

This chain links TRBV5-1 with TRBJ1-4; 7 nucleotides align to TRBD1. V lost 0 bases, J lost 12 bases, and 14 bases stayed unmatched. This CDR3 has 16 amino acids. CDR1 and CDR2 (germline): SGHRS, YFSETQ. This CDR3 reads CASSLARQGPPEELFF. The CDR3 DNA reads TGCGCCAGCAGCTTGGCTCGACAGGGCCCACCCGAGGAACTGTTTTTT.

V is TRBV19 and J is TRBJ2-1; 11 bases agree with TRBD2. Trimming removed 6 bases from V and 6 bases from J; junction bases left unmatched: 7. Germline values: CDR1 LNHDA, CDR2 SQIVND (reference sequence). CDR3 length: 15 residues. CDR3 sequence (DNA): TGTGCCAGTAGCAAAGCTAGCGGGAGGTTCAATGAGCAGTTCTTC. Its translation: CASSKASGRFNEQFF.

This clone was observed a few times. Other nucleotide sequences in the sample specify the same CDR3. The chain employs TRBV29-1 and TRBJ2-5; TRBD1 is a possible D gene (6 bases). The germline gives CDR1 SQVTM, CDR2 ANQGSEA. The V and J ends lost 6 bases and 4 bases respectively, with 15 bases between them. This CDR3 contains 13 residues. The CDR3 region has the DNA TGCAGCGTCGTACAGGGAAGCGGAGAGACCCAGTACTTC. Translating gives CSVVQGSGETQYF.

This chain connects TRBV7-2 to TRBJ2-7; no firm D call. Germline loops: CDR1 SGHTA, CDR2 FQGNSA. The germline V and J ends were trimmed by 3 bases and 2 bases, with 14 bases remaining between them. The CDR3 has 15 residues. The DNA for the CDR3 is TGTGCCAGCAGCTTCCTAGTAGGTGTTGCCTACGAGCAGTACTTC. This sequence encodes CASSFLVGVAYEQYF. Based on the CDR3 plus reference TRBV7-2 and TRBJ2-7, the full variable domain is GAGVSQSPSNKVTEKGKDVELRCDPISGHTALYWYRQSLGQGLEFLIYFQGNSAPDKSGLPSDRFSAERTGGSVSTLTIQRTQQEDSAVYLCASSFLVGVAYEQYFGPGTRLTVT.

The rearrangement uses TRBV28 and TRBJ2-7; D might be TRBD2 (5 bases). CDR1 MDHEN and CDR2 SYDVKM come from the germline V gene. The CDR3 runs to 14 residues. V lost 6 bases and J 7 bases, leaving 19 bases between the germline ends. The CDR3 spells CASSSDIPSGEQYF. CDR3 nucleotides: TGTGCCAGCAGCTCAGACATTCCATCGGGGGAGCAGTACTTC.

The chain couples TRBV7-8 to TRBJ2-1, with 14 bases matching TRBD2. The germline gives CDR1 SGHVS, CDR2 FQNEAQ. The CDR3 spans 20 residues. V lost 4 bases to trimming and J lost 1 base; unmatched junction nucleotides: 12. The CDR3, as DNA: TGTGCCAGCAGCTCAATACGACTAGCGGGAGGGCTTAGGTCCTACAATGAGCAGTTCTTC. This encodes CASSSIRLAGGLRSYNEQFF.

V and J are TRBV5-1 and TRBJ1-1; 9 bases are shared with TRBD1. CDR1 and CDR2 (germline): SGHRS, YFSETQ. This CDR3 is 15 amino acids long. The V gene end was trimmed by 4 bases and the J gene end by 4 bases; junction bases not matched to a gene: 8. CDR3 nucleotide sequence: TGCGCCAGCAGCATTCCGGGACAGGGTATCACTGAAGCTTTCTTT. This translates into CASSIPGQGITEAFF.

This clone was recorded once. The J gene is TRBJ2-1, the V gene TRBV15; TRBD2 matches at 9 bases. Germline V CDR1 and CDR2: LNHNV, YYDKDF (reference sequence). The CDR3 is 16 residues long. Trimming took 1 base from V and 6 from J; bases not matched to a gene: 7. The CDR3 protein is CATSRVAGGFGNEQFF. DNA for the CDR3: TGTGCCACCAGCAGAGTCGCGGGAGGGTTCGGCAATGAGCAGTTCTTC.

This clone occurred once. This chain links TRBV18 with TRBJ2-7, with 9 positions matching TRBD1. The CDR3 sequence is 14 residues long. CDR1 and CDR2 from the germline V gene are KGHSH and LQKENI. V lost 3 bases and J lost 6; bases outside the gene matches: 6. This chain's CDR3 is CASSPRDRAGEQYF. The DNA for the CDR3 is TGTGCCAGCTCACCCCGGGACAGGGCGGGCGAGCAGTACTTC.

A single count supports this clone. The chain joins TRBV6-5 to TRBJ2-1; 10 bases are shared with TRBD2. The length of the CDR3 is 14 residues. Germline-derived CDR1 and CDR2 are MNHEY and SVGAGI. Trimming at V came to 6 bases and at J to 4 bases, leaving 3 bases not matched to a gene. CDR3: CASSGLADYNEQFF. CDR3 sequence (DNA): TGTGCCAGCAGCGGACTAGCGGATTACAATGAGCAGTTCTTC.

This clone was detected only once. The same CDR3 is also encoded by other DNA sequences in this sample. The chain combines TRBV5-1 with TRBJ2-1, with 10 bases identical to TRBD2. The CDR3 contains 15 residues. Germline CDR1 SGHRS, CDR2 YFSETQ. J gave up 9 bases and V 0 bases, and 6 bases lay outside the gene matches. The CDR3 nucleotides read TGCGCCAGCAGCTTGGGTCTAGCGGGAGTTGGTGAGCAGTTCTTC. Its translation is CASSLGLAGVGEQFF.

This chain joins TRBV5-1 and TRBJ1-1, with TRBD1 matching over 9 bases. The CDR3 totals 16 residues. The J segment lost 6 bases and the V segment lost 5 bases, leaving 14 bases of the junction unmatched. Germline V gene data show CDR1 as SGHRS and CDR2 as YFSETQ. The CDR3 bases are TGCGCCAGCAGAAACAGGGGGCGCGGATCTGAGGCTGAAGCTTTCTTT. Protein product: CASRNRGRGSEAEAFF.

The chain couples TRBV9 to TRBJ1-3; TRBD1 agrees at 9 bases. In germline, CDR1 is SGDLS, CDR2 YYNGEE. The CDR3 contains 15 residues. J lost 2 bases, V lost 4 bases, and 4 bases had no gene match. The chain's CDR3 is CASSQQGAAGNTIYF. CDR3 coding DNA: TGTGCCAGCAGCCAACAGGGGGCGGCTGGAAACACCATATATTTT.

This clone was counted only a few times. The V and J genes are TRBV19 and TRBJ2-2; D is unresolved. V was cut by 8 bases and J by 4 bases, with 14 bases left in between. The CDR3 contains 14 residues. Per germline, CDR1 LNHDA and CDR2 SQIVND (reference sequence). The CDR3 DNA sequence: TGTGCCAGTCGCGACGGATGGGCCACCGGGGAGCTGTTTTTT. This encodes CASRDGWATGELFF.

This sequence joins TRBV4-3 and TRBJ2-1, with a tentative D call TRBD2 (6 bases). CDR1 is LGHNA and CDR2 is YSLEER in the germline V gene. CDR3 size: 17 residues. Trimming cost V 0 bases and J 4 bases, with 16 bases left between them. CDR3 sequence (DNA): TGCGCCAGCAGCCAAGATATCGAAGCGGGCAAGTACAATGAGCAGTTCTTC. Its protein product is CASSQDIEAGKYNEQFF.

This clone was observed once. This chain links TRBV27 with TRBJ2-7; D is perhaps TRBD1 (6 bases). Germline V CDR1 and CDR2: MNHEY, SMNVEV (reference sequence). V shed 7 bases and J shed 3 bases, with 16 bases lying between them. The CDR3 covers 14 residues. In DNA, the CDR3 is TGTGCCAGCAAGACCCGAGACAGGAACTACGAGCAGTACTTC. Its protein product is CASKTRDRNYEQYF.

The chain uses TRBV6-1 and TRBJ1-1, with D possibly matching TRBD1 (6 bases). This CDR3 spans 11 amino acids. From germline, CDR1 is MNHNS and CDR2 SASEGT. Trimming left V 5 bases short and J 7 bases short, with 8 bases between. CDR3 region: CASSWTDEAFF. The CDR3, as DNA: TGTGCCAGCAGTTGGACAGATGAAGCTTTCTTT.

The chain uses TRBV19 and TRBJ2-3, with TRBD2 identical over 13 bases. The J segment lost 4 bases and the V segment lost 6 bases, leaving 4 bases of the junction unmatched. The CDR3 contains 15 residues. Per the germline V gene, CDR1 is LNHDA and CDR2 is SQIVND (reference sequence). CDR3 bases: TGTGCCAGTAGATGGACTAGCGGGAGAGCAGATACGCAGTATTTT. It codes for CASRWTSGRADTQYF.

The chain has TRBV27 and TRBJ2-5, with a weak D call TRBD2 (5 bases). Germline V lookup: CDR1 MNHEY, CDR2 SMNVEV (reference sequence). V was pared by 6 bases and J by 1 base, with 15 bases between. This CDR3 has 15 amino acids. The CDR3 sequence is CASRLAGVSQETQYF. The CDR3 DNA is TGTGCCAGCAGACTCGCCGGGGTCTCCCAAGAGACCCAGTACTTC.

The chain uses TRBV19 and TRBJ2-7, with no clear D. The CDR3 is 12 amino acids. V lost 5 bases and J lost 2, with 7 bases in between. CDR1 and CDR2 from the germline V gene are LNHDA and SQIVND (reference sequence). The CDR3 sequence is CASSDPAYEQYF. CDR3 sequence (DNA): TGTGCCAGTAGTGATCCAGCCTACGAGCAGTACTTC.

The V call is TRBV5-4, the J call TRBJ2-7; no reliable D call. The V gene lost 4 bases and the J gene lost 1 base, with 15 bases spanning the gap. CDR1 and CDR2 from the germline V gene are SGHNT and YYREEE (reference sequence). The CDR3 consists of 15 residues. CDR3 nucleotide sequence: TGTGCCAGCAGCCCCGCTGCCAGGTTATCCTACGAGCAGTACTTC. Its protein product is CASSPAARLSYEQYF.

The chain is built from TRBV5-4 and TRBJ2-7; 10 nucleotides match TRBD2. Trimming at V came to 4 bases and at J to 5 bases, leaving 12 bases not matched to a gene. This CDR3 has 16 amino acids. The germline V gene has CDR1 SGHNT and CDR2 YYREEE (reference sequence). The CDR3 region has the DNA TGTGCCAGCAGCCCGGCCGGGCTAGCGGGAGCTAACGAGCAGTACTTC. Translation gives CASSPAGLAGANEQYF.

The CDR3 DNA sequence: TGTGCCAGCAGTGAACTCGGTGACACCGCGAGGAACACCATATATTTT. Protein sequence: CASSELGDTARNTIYF. The genes are TRBV6-1 and TRBJ1-3, with D hard to call. The germline CDR1 and CDR2 sequences are MNHNS and SASEGT. This CDR3 has 16 amino acids. V was trimmed by 2 bases and J by 7 bases, leaving 18 bases between them.

The CDR3 protein is CASGSESRSTF. CDR3 nucleotide sequence: TGTGCCAGTGGATCTGAGTCGCGCTCCACCTTC. The J gene is TRBJ1-2, the V gene TRBV2; no definite D call. Trimming stripped 9 bases from V and 13 bases from J, with 18 bases between. Germline values: CDR1 SNHLY, CDR2 FYNNEI. This CDR3 is built from 11 residues.

This chain links TRBV9 with TRBJ2-6; D gene ambiguous. Trimming stripped 2 bases from V and 2 bases from J, with 8 bases between. The V gene's germline CDR1 is SGDLS and CDR2 YYNGEE. There are 15 residues in the CDR3. The chain's CDR3 is CASSVEGPGANVLTF. The CDR3 region has the DNA TGTGCCAGCAGCGTCGAAGGTCCTGGGGCCAACGTCCTGACTTTC.

The chain carries TRBV7-9 and TRBJ1-2; possibly TRBD1 for D (6 bases). V was pared by 3 bases and J by 4 bases, with 12 bases between. The CDR3 sequence is 14 residues long. Per the germline V gene, CDR1 is SEHNR and CDR2 is FQNEAQ (reference sequence). CDR3 amino acids: CASSLTQGVYGYTF. The DNA of the CDR3 is TGTGCCAGCAGCTTGACACAGGGAGTCTATGGCTACACCTTC.